Shown below are 5 T cell receptor beta chains from a single sample sequenced in a study of T cell responses to AZD1222 COVID-19 vaccine. The table came from immunoSEQ multiplex PCR; TCRdb's copy has only in-frame clones and leaves some out. There are 70,000 to 95,000 clones in the sample; over 85% occur only once, and about 2.7% lies in the top ten. The sample was peripheral blood, taken on day 0 of MenACWY control vaccination. The receptors stem from an adult in good health.

Only one count was recorded for this clone. CDR3 protein: CAISERRGNTEAFF. DNA for the CDR3: TGTGCCATCAGTGAGCGAAGAGGGAACACTGAAGCTTTCTTT. The chain uses TRBV10-3 and TRBJ1-1; D is unclear. V lost 2 bases and J lost 1, with 8 bases in between. The germline V gene encodes CDR1 ENHRY and CDR2 SYGVKD. CDR3 size: 14 residues.

The rearrangement uses TRBV14 and TRBJ2-5, with a possible D match to TRBD1 (6 bases). V was shortened by 0 bases and J by 4 bases, with 18 bases between the two germline ends. This CDR3 is built from 17 residues. The germline gives CDR1 SGHDN, CDR2 FVKESK. Written as DNA, the CDR3 is TGTGCCAGCAGCCAAGATCGCTATCAGGGGCTCGGAGAGACCCAGTACTTC. This codes for CASSQDRYQGLGETQYF.

V gene TRBV7-8 combines with J gene TRBJ1-3; perhaps TRBD1 as D (5 bases). The CDR3 runs 14 residues. V lost 1 base and J 3 bases, leaving 7 bases between the germline ends. CDR1 and CDR2 from the germline V gene are SGHVS and FQNEAQ. The CDR3 bases are TGTGCCAGCAGCTTAGTGGGGGGTGGAAACACCATATATTTT. Residues: CASSLVGGGNTIYF.

The chain employs TRBV27 and TRBJ1-2, with D unclear. V was clipped by 3 bases and J by 4 bases, with 18 bases between them. The CDR3 length is 16 residues. Germline V lookup: CDR1 MNHEY, CDR2 SMNVEV (reference sequence). Written as DNA, the CDR3 is TGTGCCAGCAGTTTTGTGAGGGCCGCGGGGAGCTATGGCTACACCTTC. This encodes CASSFVRAAGSYGYTF.

The chain carries TRBV28 and TRBJ2-1; the match to TRBD2 covers 7 bases. The CDR3 has 13 residues. Germline V CDR1 and CDR2: MDHEN, SYDVKM. Germline trimming cut 2 bases from V and 10 bases from J; bases unmatched to any gene: 5. CDR3 DNA sequence: TGTGCCAGCAGTTTAGCGGGGGTGAGGGAGCAGTTCTTC. Translated: CASSLAGVREQFF.